The 8 T cell receptor beta chains reported below all come from one sample, sequenced in a study of CD8 T cells in Susac syndrome. RNA was extracted with the RNeasy kit, and a quantity of roughly 0.5 to 1 ug was reverse transcribed using random hexamers. TCRdb called the immunoSEQ multiplex PCR reads again in MiXCR, with one record for every CDR3 protein. The data hold 150,000 to 200,000 distinct CDR3 sequences, with roughly 92% observed a single time. Material: CD4+ T cells from PBMCs. The receptors were gathered from a human donor with multiple sclerosis.

The chain is built from TRBV2 and TRBJ2-7; D is undetermined. The CDR3 loop spans 12 amino acids. The V and J ends lost 3 bases and 12 bases respectively, with 15 bases between them. Germline CDR1 SNHLY, CDR2 FYNNEI. The CDR3 DNA reads TGTGCCAGCAGTGACAGGCCTCCCGTGTTGTACTTC. This encodes CASSDRPPVLYF.

This CDR3 is CASSQDYPRSSYEQYF. CDR3 nucleotide sequence: TGTGCCAGCAGCCAAGACTACCCAAGGAGCTCCTACGAGCAGTACTTC. The rearrangement links TRBV3-1 to TRBJ2-7; the D is unclear. CDR1 and CDR2 (germline): LGHDT, YNNKEL (reference sequence). Trimming took 0 bases from V and 0 from J, leaving 12 bases between them. The CDR3 has 16 amino acids.

J is TRBJ2-4 and V is TRBV18, with no clear D. Trimming removed 1 base at V and 5 bases at J, with 12 bases between. Germline values: CDR1 KGHSH, CDR2 LQKENI. The CDR3 contains 15 residues. As DNA, the CDR3 is TGTGCCAGCTCACCACTCGCACAGCCCCAAAACATTCAGTACTTC. It translates to CASSPLAQPQNIQYF.

The chain links TRBV6-1 to TRBJ2-1; 9 bases are shared with TRBD1. Looked up from germline, CDR1 is MNHNS and CDR2 is SASEGT. J gave up 4 bases and V 11 bases, and 9 bases lay outside the gene matches. This CDR3 is built from 14 residues. The CDR3 DNA follows: TGTGCCTTGGGGGACAGGGATAGGTACAATGAGCAGTTCTTC. Translation gives CALGDRDRYNEQFF.

The genes are TRBV12-3 or TRBV12-4 and TRBJ1-4, with a possible D match to TRBD1 (6 bases). Trimming left V 6 bases short and J 3 bases short, with 17 bases between. CDR3 length equals 16 residues. CDR3 sequence reads: CASRRRGGLANEKLFF. CDR3 bases: TGTGCCAGCAGGCGCCGTGGGGGGCTCGCTAATGAAAAACTGTTTTTT.

This clonotype was recorded only once. The V and J genes are TRBV12-3 or TRBV12-4 and TRBJ2-2; a weak D match, TRBD1 (6 bases). The V and J ends lost 5 bases and 7 bases respectively, with 17 bases between them. CDR3 length equals 15 residues. The CDR3 reads CASSLGQDDGGELFF. CDR3 nucleotide sequence: TGTGCCAGCAGTCTGGGACAAGACGATGGCGGGGAGCTGTTTTTT.

This clonotype was observed once. V usage is TRBV6-2 or TRBV6-3 and J usage is TRBJ1-1; D gene unclear. Trimming pared 2 bases from V and 11 bases from J, leaving 12 bases between. The germline gives CDR1 MNHEY, CDR2 SVGEGT. This CDR3 contains 12 residues. This CDR3 reads CASSYVPPRAFF. DNA of the CDR3: TGTGCCAGCAGTTACGTTCCCCCGAGGGCTTTCTTT.

The chain couples TRBV7-2 to TRBJ1-1, with a weak D call TRBD1 (6 bases). CDR3 length: 15 residues. Trimming pared 5 bases from V and 0 bases from J, leaving 13 bases between. The V gene's germline CDR1 is SGHTA and CDR2 FQGNSA. CDR3 nucleotide sequence: TGTGCCAGCAGCCACGCGGACAGAATGAACACTGAAGCTTTCTTT. This sequence encodes CASSHADRMNTEAFF. Drawing the rest from reference TRBV7-2 and TRBJ1-1, the complete variable domain is GAGVSQSPSNKVTEKGKDVELRCDPISGHTALYWYRQSLGQGLEFLIYFQGNSAPDKSGLPSDRFSAERTGGSVSTLTIQRTQQEDSAVYLCASSHADRMNTEAFFGQGTRLTVV.